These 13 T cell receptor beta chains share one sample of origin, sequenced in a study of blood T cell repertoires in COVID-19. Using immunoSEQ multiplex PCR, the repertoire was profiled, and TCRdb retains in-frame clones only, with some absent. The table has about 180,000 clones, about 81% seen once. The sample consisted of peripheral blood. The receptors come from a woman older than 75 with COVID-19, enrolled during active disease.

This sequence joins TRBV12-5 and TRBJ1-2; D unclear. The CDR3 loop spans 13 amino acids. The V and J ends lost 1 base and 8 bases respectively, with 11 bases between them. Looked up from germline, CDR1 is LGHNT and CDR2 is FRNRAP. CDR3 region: CASGLERERGYTF. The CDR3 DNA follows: TGTGCTAGTGGTTTGGAACGCGAGAGGGGCTACACCTTC.

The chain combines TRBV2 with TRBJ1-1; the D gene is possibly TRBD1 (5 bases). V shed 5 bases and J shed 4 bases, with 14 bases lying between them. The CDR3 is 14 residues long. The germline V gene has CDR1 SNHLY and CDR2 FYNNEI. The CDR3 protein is CASSLKGTFTEAFF. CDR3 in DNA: TGTGCCAGCAGTTTGAAAGGGACTTTCACTGAAGCTTTCTTT.

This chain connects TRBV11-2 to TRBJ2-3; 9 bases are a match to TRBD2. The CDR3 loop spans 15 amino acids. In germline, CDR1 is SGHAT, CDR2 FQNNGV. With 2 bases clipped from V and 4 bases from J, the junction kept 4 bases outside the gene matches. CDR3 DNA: TGTGCCAGCAGCTTAATAGCGGGAGCTGCAGATACGCAGTATTTT. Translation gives CASSLIAGAADTQYF.

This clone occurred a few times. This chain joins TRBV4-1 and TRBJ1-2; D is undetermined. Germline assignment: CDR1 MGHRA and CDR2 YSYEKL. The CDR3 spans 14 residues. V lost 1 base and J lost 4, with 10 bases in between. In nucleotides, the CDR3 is TGCGCCAGCAGCCAAGTAGAGAGGGTCTATGGCTACACCTTC. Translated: CASSQVERVYGYTF.

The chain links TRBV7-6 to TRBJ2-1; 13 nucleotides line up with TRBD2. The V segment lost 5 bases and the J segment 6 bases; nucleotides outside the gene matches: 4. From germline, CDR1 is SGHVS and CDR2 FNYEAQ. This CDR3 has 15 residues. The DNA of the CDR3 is TGTGCCAGCAGCCAGACTAGCGGGAGGTTCAATGAGCAGTTCTTC. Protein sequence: CASSQTSGRFNEQFF.

The CDR3 is CATSREYPGGDQPQHF. CDR3 in DNA: TGTGCCACCAGCAGAGAGTACCCAGGGGGCGATCAGCCCCAGCATTTT. The chain joins TRBV15 to TRBJ1-5, with 8 bases identical to TRBD1. Germline V gives CDR1 LNHNV, CDR2 YYDKDF (reference sequence). The CDR3 contains 16 residues. V gave up 0 bases and J gave up 5 bases; unmatched junction bases: 6.

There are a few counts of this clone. The chain's CDR3 is CASSQDYGLDTIYF. The DNA for the CDR3 is TGCGCCAGCAGCCAAGATTACGGGTTAGACACCATATATTTT. This chain links TRBV4-3 with TRBJ1-3, with unresolved D. The ends were cut back, 0 bases at V and 8 bases at J, with 11 bases in the middle. The CDR3 covers 14 residues. Germline CDR1 is LGHNA and CDR2 is YSLEER.

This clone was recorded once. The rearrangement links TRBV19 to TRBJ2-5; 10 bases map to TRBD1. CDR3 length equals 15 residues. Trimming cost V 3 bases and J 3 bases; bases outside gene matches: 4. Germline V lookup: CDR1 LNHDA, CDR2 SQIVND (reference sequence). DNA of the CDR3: TGTGCCAGTAGTATTGCAGGGACAGGGGAAGAGACCCAGTACTTC. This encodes CASSIAGTGEETQYF.

CDR3 protein: CASSEQGRRRYTF. CDR3 nucleotide sequence: TGTGCCAGCAGTGAACAGGGGCGCCGACGCTACACCTTC. J is TRBJ1-2 and V is TRBV12-3 or TRBV12-4; 7 bases fit TRBD1. This CDR3 comprises 13 residues. V gave up 5 bases and J gave up 9 bases; unmatched junction bases: 9.

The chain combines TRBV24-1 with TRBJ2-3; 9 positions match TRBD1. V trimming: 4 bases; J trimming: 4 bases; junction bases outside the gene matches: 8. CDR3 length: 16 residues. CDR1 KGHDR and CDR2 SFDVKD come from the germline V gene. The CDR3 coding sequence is TGTGCCACCAGTGACCCCGGGACAGGGCCCCCAGATACGCAGTATTTT. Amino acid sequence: CATSDPGTGPPDTQYF.

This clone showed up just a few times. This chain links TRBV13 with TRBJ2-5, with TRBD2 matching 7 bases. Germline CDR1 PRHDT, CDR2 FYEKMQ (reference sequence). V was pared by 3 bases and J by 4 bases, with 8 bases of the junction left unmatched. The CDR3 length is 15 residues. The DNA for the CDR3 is TGTGCCAGCAGCTTCTCTGGGCGGGGGTTAGAGACCCAGTACTTC. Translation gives CASSFSGRGLETQYF. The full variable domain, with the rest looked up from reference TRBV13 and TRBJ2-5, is AAGVIQSPRHLIKEKRETATLKCYPIPRHDTVYWYQQGPGQDPQFLISFYEKMQSDKGSIPDRFSAQQFSDYHSELNMSSLELGDSALYFCASSFSGRGLETQYFGPGTRLLVL.

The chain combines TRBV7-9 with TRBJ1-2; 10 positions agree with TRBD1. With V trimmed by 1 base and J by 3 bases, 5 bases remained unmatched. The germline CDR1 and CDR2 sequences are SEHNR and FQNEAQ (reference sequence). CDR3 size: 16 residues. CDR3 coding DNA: TGTGCCAGCAGCTTAGTAGGGACAGGGGAAGACTATGGCTACACCTTC. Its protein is CASSLVGTGEDYGYTF.

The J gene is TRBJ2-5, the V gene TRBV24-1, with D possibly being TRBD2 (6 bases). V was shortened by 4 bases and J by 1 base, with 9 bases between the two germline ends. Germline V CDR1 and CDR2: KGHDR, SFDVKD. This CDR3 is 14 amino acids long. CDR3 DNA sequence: TGTGCCACCAGTGAGTCCGGGAGCCAAGAGACCCAGTACTTC. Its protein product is CATSESGSQETQYF.